This T cell receptor beta chain was observed in a study of CD8 T cells in ankylosing spondylitis. TCRdb re-analysed the 5' RACE reads in MiXCR, keeping a single row per CDR3 protein. Among around 490,000 distinct CDR3 sequences listed, approximately 5% were seen once. This clonotype was found many times. Its specificity is not known. Study observations and caveats: Some motif variants had been reported before (in reactive arthritis synovial fluid and blood). In ankylosing spondylitis blood, a motif of seven to nine highly homologous TCR beta variants appeared characteristic.

The CDR3 extends over 14 amino acids. V lost 9 bases, J lost 6 bases, and 20 bases lay in between. Germline V gene lookup returns CDR1 ENHRY and CDR2 SYGVKD. Sequencing was carried out using blood, either unsorted or a sorted T cell fraction (not recorded which). This clonotype was obtained from a male donor with ankylosing spondylitis. The chain uses TRBV10-3 and TRBJ1-2; weak D call: TRBD1 (5 bases). The CDR3 is CAMSPSPGRDGYTF. The CDR3 coding sequence is TGTGCCATGTCCCCGTCGCCGGGGCGAGATGGCTACACCTTC.